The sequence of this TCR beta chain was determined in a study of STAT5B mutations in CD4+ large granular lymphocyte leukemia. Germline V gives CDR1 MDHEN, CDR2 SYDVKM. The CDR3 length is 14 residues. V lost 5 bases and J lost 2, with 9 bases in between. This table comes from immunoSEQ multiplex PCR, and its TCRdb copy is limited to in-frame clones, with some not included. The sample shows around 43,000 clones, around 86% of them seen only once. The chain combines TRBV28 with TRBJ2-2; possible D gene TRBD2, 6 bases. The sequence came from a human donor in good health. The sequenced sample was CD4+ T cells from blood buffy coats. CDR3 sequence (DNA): TGTGCCAGCAGTCCGGGACTTAACACCGGGGAGCTGTTTTTT. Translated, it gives CASSPGLNTGELFF.